This TCR beta chain was retrieved from a study of T cells in Graves' hyperthyroidism and ophthalmopathy. TCR beta CDR3 sequences were amplified from RNA transcripts. The study used the HTBI primer set for a first-round RT-PCR of the TCR CDR3. From the multiplex PCR reads, TCRdb called clonotypes with MiXCR, one entry per CDR3 protein. The sample shows around 440,000 distinct CDR3 sequences, less than 20% of them seen only once. This CDR3 region has 15 residues. J gave up 5 bases and V 5 bases, and 13 bases lay outside the gene matches. Germline CDR1 and CDR2: DFQATT and SNEGSKA (reference sequence). This chain joins TRBV20-1 and TRBJ2-5, with TRBD1 matching over 8 bases. Material: blood. The receptor comes from a young woman with Graves' hyperthyroidism. The CDR3 DNA sequence: TGCAGTGCTGCCCGAAGGACAGGGATTGCGGAGACCCAGTACTTC. This encodes CSAARRTGIAETQYF.